This T cell receptor beta chain stems from a study of blood T cell repertoires in COVID-19. About the research overall: The analysed material was cDNA or gDNA that came from T cells, B-cell-depleted T cells, or PBMCs.

TCRdb's table, derived via immunoSEQ multiplex PCR, lists solely in-frame clones and lacks some. The table lists 180,000 or so clones, roughly 87% of them singletons. Germline V gene lookup returns CDR1 MNHEY and CDR2 SMNVEV (reference sequence). The CDR3 consists of 20 residues. V lost 4 bases, J lost 0 bases, and 11 bases stayed unmatched. The sequencing sample was made of PBMCs or T cells enriched from blood (not recorded which). The TCR sequence derives from a middle-aged woman with acute COVID-19. The V call is TRBV27, the J call TRBJ2-6, with 11 positions matching TRBD2. CDR3 sequence (DNA): TGTGCCAGCAGTTCAACGGGACTAGCGGTCATACGCTCTGGGGCCAACGTCCTGACTTTC. This sequence encodes CASSSTGLAVIRSGANVLTF.